Presented here are 27 T cell receptor beta chains from one specimen sequenced in a study of T-cell reconstitution after alpha-beta-depleted transplantation in children. A library of TCRbeta sequences, prepared with unique molecular identifiers, was generated. MiXCR was run by TCRdb on the PCR reads, yielding one entry per CDR3 protein. Among under 350,000 distinct CDR3 sequences listed, around 9.6% were seen once. Sequences were derived from PBMCs from the stem cell graft donor, sampled from the stem cell graft. The receptors originated from a human donor who donated a stem cell graft to a child with SCID.

This clonotype has only a few counts. The genes are TRBV7-8 and TRBJ1-2; D may be TRBD1 (5 bases). CDR3 length: 14 residues. V lost 5 bases, J lost 4 bases, and 14 bases lay in between. Germline values: CDR1 SGHVS, CDR2 FQNEAQ. CDR3 sequence (DNA): TGTGCCAGCAGCCCTTCCCTCCAGGGCTATGGCTACACCTTC. It specifies CASSPSLQGYGYTF.

In its sample, this clonotype was seen a few times. The chain carries TRBV10-3 and TRBJ2-5; 10 positions match TRBD2. CDR1 is ENHRY, CDR2 SYGVKD, per germline. This CDR3 contains 14 residues. The ends lost 0 bases at V and 5 bases at J; junction bases unmatched: 0. The CDR3 loop reads CAISESTSGETQYF. The CDR3 coding sequence is TGTGCCATCAGTGAGTCGACTAGCGGGGAGACCCAGTACTTC.

This clonotype was detected ten times or more. The chain joins TRBV11-2 to TRBJ2-7; TRBD2 matches 10 bases. This CDR3 is built from 14 residues. Unmatched junction bases numbered 3, after V lost 3 bases and J lost 4 bases. Germline V gene sequence: CDR1 SGHAT, CDR2 FQNNGV. The CDR3 sequence is CASSFSSGGYEQYF. As DNA, the CDR3 is TGTGCCAGCAGCTTCTCTAGCGGGGGATACGAGCAGTACTTC.

This clonotype has only a few counts. The chain combines TRBV24-1 with TRBJ1-5; D may be TRBD1 (5 bases). The length of the CDR3 is 17 residues. From germline, CDR1 is KGHDR and CDR2 SFDVKD. V was clipped by 4 bases and J by 2 bases, with 17 bases between them. In DNA, the CDR3 is TGTGCCACCAGTGACCTGGCCCGGGGACTCGGCAATCAGCCCCAGCATTTT. Translating it yields CATSDLARGLGNQPQHF.

V and J are TRBV6-2 or TRBV6-3 and TRBJ2-1, with 8 bases matching TRBD2. Germline CDR1 is MNHEY and CDR2 is SVGEGT. CDR3 length equals 16 residues. The V and J ends lost 4 bases and 14 bases, in that order; junction bases with no gene match: 19. The CDR3 coding sequence is TGTGCCAGCAGTTCCGACCCCAGCGCGGGGGGCCGGTTGGAGTTCTTC. Its protein product is CASSSDPSAGGRLEFF.

This clonotype came up many times. This CDR3 is CASSYSGQGAYNEQFF. In DNA form, the CDR3 reads TGTGCCAGCAGTTACTCAGGACAGGGGGCTTACAATGAGCAGTTCTTC. V gene TRBV6-5 combines with J gene TRBJ2-1; 11 nucleotides agree with TRBD1. J lost 4 bases, V lost 0 bases, and 2 bases had no gene match. There are 16 residues in the CDR3. Germline V gene sequence: CDR1 MNHEY, CDR2 SVGAGI.

This clonotype was picked up many times. The V and J genes are TRBV4-1 and TRBJ1-1; unclear D gene. V lost 0 bases and J 5 bases, leaving 13 bases between the germline ends. CDR3 size: 15 residues. The germline CDR1 and CDR2 sequences are MGHRA and YSYEKL. DNA of the CDR3: TGCGCCAGCAGCCAAGACACAAGGGAAGGTACTGAAGCTTTCTTT. Its translation: CASSQDTREGTEAFF.

The chain joins TRBV7-8 to TRBJ2-5, with 10 bases that match TRBD2. Unmatched junction bases numbered 6, after V lost 1 base and J lost 1 base. The germline V gene encodes CDR1 SGHVS and CDR2 FQNEAQ. This CDR3 region has 17 residues. The CDR3 DNA reads as TGTGCCAGCAGCTTAGGTCGCCTAGCGGGGGCCCAAGAGACCCAGTACTTC. Translating gives CASSLGRLAGAQETQYF.

This clonotype came up a few times. The chain employs TRBV7-2 and TRBJ2-1; 9 positions agree with TRBD2. CDR3 length: 16 amino acids. V shed 3 bases and J 7 bases; nucleotides not matched to a gene: 10. Germline CDR1 is SGHTA and CDR2 is FQGNSA. CDR3 sequence reads: CASSFGVWTSANEQFF. The CDR3, as DNA: TGTGCCAGCAGCTTCGGAGTTTGGACTAGCGCTAATGAGCAGTTCTTC.

This clonotype was picked up many times. J is TRBJ2-5 and V is TRBV14, with 8 bases identical to TRBD1. The length of the CDR3 is 15 residues. The germline gives CDR1 SGHDN, CDR2 FVKESK. Germline trimming cut 3 bases from V and 2 bases from J; bases unmatched to any gene: 5. CDR3 sequence: CASSQEYRGQETQYF. In DNA form, the CDR3 reads TGTGCCAGCAGCCAGGAATACAGGGGGCAAGAGACCCAGTACTTC. Supplemented by reference TRBV14 and TRBJ2-5, the full variable domain reads EAGVTQFPSHSVIEKGQTVTLRCDPISGHDNLYWYRRVMGKEIKFLLHFVKESKQDESGMPNNRFLAERTGGTYSTLKVQPAELEDSGVYFCASSQEYRGQETQYFGPGTRLLVL.

A few counts support this clonotype. The V call is TRBV7-9, the J call TRBJ2-1; D is uncertain. CDR3 length: 16 residues. In germline, CDR1 is SEHNR, CDR2 FQNEAQ (reference sequence). Trimming stripped 5 bases from V and 8 bases from J, with 22 bases between. CDR3 amino acids: CASSRDMNSYRDEQFF. As DNA, the CDR3 is TGTGCCAGCAGCCGTGATATGAATTCTTATCGGGATGAGCAGTTCTTC.

A few counts support this clonotype. The chain joins TRBV6-2 or TRBV6-3 to TRBJ1-1; TRBD1 agrees at 7 bases. Germline CDR1 and CDR2: MNHEY and SVGEGT. With 5 bases clipped from V and 0 bases from J, the junction kept 6 bases outside the gene matches. This CDR3 region has 15 residues. CDR3 nucleotide sequence: TGTGCCAGCAGTCGGACAGGCCGGATGAACACTGAAGCTTTCTTT. Translated, it gives CASSRTGRMNTEAFF.

This clonotype was seen a handful of times. V is TRBV19 and J is TRBJ1-5; 8 nucleotides align to TRBD1. The V gene's germline CDR1 is LNHDA and CDR2 SQIVND (reference sequence). CDR3 length equals 14 residues. Losses at the gene ends were 6 bases for V and 4 bases for J; bases not matched to a gene: 5. CDR3 DNA: TGTGCCAGTAGGGGGACAGGAGGGAATCAGCCCCAGCATTTT. This sequence encodes CASRGTGGNQPQHF.

The chain carries TRBV5-1 and TRBJ1-3; no clear D gene. The germline V gene has CDR1 SGHRS and CDR2 YFSETQ. V lost 0 bases, J lost 2 bases, and 6 bases lay in between. CDR3 length equals 14 residues. CDR3 DNA: TGCGCCAGCAGCTTGGACGGCCCTGGAAACACCATATATTTT. Translating it yields CASSLDGPGNTIYF.

In DNA form, the CDR3 reads TGTGCCAGCAGCGTACAGGGAAGCGAGACCCAGTACTTC. This codes for CASSVQGSETQYF. V is TRBV7-9 and J is TRBJ2-5; tentative D call: TRBD1 (6 bases). The CDR3 sequence is 13 residues long. V gave up 5 bases and J gave up 5 bases, with 12 bases separating them. Germline-derived CDR1 and CDR2 are SEHNR and FQNEAQ (reference sequence). The whole variable domain, remainder taken from reference TRBV7-9 and TRBJ2-5, is DTGVSQNPRHKITKRGQNVTFRCDPISEHNRLYWYRQTLGQGPEFLTYFQNEAQLEKSRLLSDRFSAERPKGSFSTLEIQRTEQGDSAMYLCASSVQGSETQYFGPGTRLLVL.

This chain joins TRBV7-9 and TRBJ1-6; no reliable D call. This CDR3 has 11 amino acids. V was trimmed by 5 bases and J by 8 bases, leaving 4 bases between them. CDR1 is SEHNR, CDR2 FQNEAQ, per germline (reference sequence). CDR3 loop: CASSRDSPLHF. The CDR3 nucleotides are TGTGCCAGCAGCAGGGATTCACCCCTCCACTTT.

The rearrangement joins TRBV10-3 to TRBJ2-4, with 7 bases aligning to TRBD2. Germline V gives CDR1 ENHRY, CDR2 SYGVKD. V lost 6 bases and J lost 6; bases outside the gene matches: 11. This CDR3 is built from 15 residues. CDR3 region: CAISPGLTDRNIQYF. In nucleotides, the CDR3 is TGTGCCATCAGCCCGGGACTAACAGACCGAAACATTCAGTACTTC.

This clonotype showed up just a few times. The gene calls are TRBV10-3 and TRBJ1-3; no reliable D call. This CDR3 is 15 amino acids long. Germline lookup yields CDR1 ENHRY and CDR2 SYGVKD. Trimming shortened V by 4 bases and J by 0 bases, and 10 bases separated the two germline ends. The CDR3 region is CAISAVQISGNTIYF. The DNA for the CDR3 is TGTGCCATCAGTGCCGTCCAGATCTCTGGAAACACCATATATTTT.

This clonotype was detected a few times. CDR3 loop: CASSYLGSSTDTQYF. The CDR3, as DNA: TGTGCCAGCAGCTATTTAGGGTCCAGCACAGATACGCAGTATTTT. The rearrangement links TRBV7-9 to TRBJ2-3, with no clear D. V was shortened by 4 bases and J by 0 bases, with 11 bases between the two germline ends. This CDR3 comprises 15 residues. Germline assignment: CDR1 SEHNR and CDR2 FQNEAQ (reference sequence).

This clonotype has more than one count but fewer than ten. The chain carries TRBV27 and TRBJ2-2; possible D gene TRBD1, 5 bases. The ends were cut back, 5 bases at V and 0 bases at J, with 16 bases in the middle. Per germline, CDR1 MNHEY and CDR2 SMNVEV (reference sequence). The CDR3 has 17 residues. DNA for the CDR3: TGTGCCAGCAGTACGTATGACAGTACCTCGAACACCGGGGAGCTGTTTTTT. Encoded protein: CASSTYDSTSNTGELFF.

This chain connects TRBV12-2 to TRBJ2-1; the table's D call of TRBD2 was not tested on the DNA. TRBV12-2 is reported as a pseudogene. The length of the CDR3 is 17 residues. The CDR3 DNA is TGTGCAAGTCGCGTCGGCGTAGCGGGGGGACCATACAATGAGCAGTTCTTC. Protein product: CASRVGVAGGPYNEQFF.

This clonotype was counted a few times. The chain carries TRBV11-2 and TRBJ2-2, with TRBD1 as a possible D gene (6 bases). V lost 5 bases and J 0 bases, leaving 13 bases between the germline ends. The CDR3 runs to 16 residues. From germline, CDR1 is SGHAT and CDR2 FQNNGV. The CDR3: CASSPRRGSNTGELFF. The DNA for the CDR3 is TGTGCCAGCAGCCCCCGCAGGGGCTCGAACACCGGGGAGCTGTTTTTT. Full variable domain (remainder filled in from reference TRBV11-2 and TRBJ2-2): EAGVAQSPRYKIIEKRQSVAFWCNPISGHATLYWYQQILGQGPKLLIQFQNNGVVDDSQLPKDRFSAERLKGVDSTLKIQPAKLEDSAVYLCASSPRRGSNTGELFFGEGSRLTVL.

This clonotype was counted only a few times. The chain links TRBV20-1 to TRBJ2-2; the match to TRBD2 covers 11 bases. The CDR3 sequence is 16 residues long. J was trimmed by 1 base and V by 0 bases; bases with no gene match: 1. Germline assignment: CDR1 DFQATT and CDR2 SNEGSKA (reference sequence). CDR3 coding DNA: TGCAGTGCTAGAGAAGGACTAGCGGGGAACACCGGGGAGCTGTTTTTT. This gives the protein CSAREGLAGNTGELFF.

This clonotype was seen a few times. V gene TRBV6-1 combines with J gene TRBJ1-1, with D hard to call. The length of the CDR3 is 15 residues. Per the germline V gene, CDR1 is MNHNS and CDR2 is SASEGT. Trimming took off 6 bases at V and 0 bases at J, with 14 bases between the two ends. CDR3 nucleotide sequence: TGTGCCAGCAGCCCCTTTGGCGTGATGAACACTGAAGCTTTCTTT. It specifies CASSPFGVMNTEAFF.

The sample holds many counts of this clonotype. This chain links TRBV5-1 with TRBJ2-2, with a weak D call TRBD1 (6 bases). V lost 0 bases, J lost 4 bases, and 10 bases lay in between. Germline loops: CDR1 SGHRS, CDR2 YFSETQ. CDR3 length: 15 amino acids. CDR3 bases: TGCGCCAGCAGCTTGGCAGGGGCATTCACCGGGGAGCTGTTTTTT. It is translated as CASSLAGAFTGELFF.

The V gene is TRBV2, the J gene TRBJ1-4, with TRBD1 matching over 9 bases. This CDR3 comprises 15 residues. V lost 5 bases to trimming and J lost 3 bases; unmatched junction nucleotides: 4. Germline CDR1 and CDR2: SNHLY and FYNNEI. CDR3 sequence (DNA): TGTGCCAGCAGTTGGACAGGGGAACCTAATGAAAAACTGTTTTTT. This encodes CASSWTGEPNEKLFF.

This clonotype was detected a few times. The chain combines TRBV19 with TRBJ2-1; unclear D gene. Germline V CDR1 and CDR2: LNHDA, SQIVND (reference sequence). Trimming left V 6 bases short and J 0 bases short, with 6 bases between. The CDR3 runs 13 residues. CDR3 nucleotides: TGTGCCAGTAGCTGGGGCTCCTACAATGAGCAGTTCTTC. Amino acid sequence: CASSWGSYNEQFF.